This T cell receptor (beta chain) was sequenced in a study of neurological immune-mediated disorders (dated 2019 in TCRdb). For the study in its entirety: Peripheral blood TCR-beta repertoires from patients with HTLV-I-associated myelopathy (HAM/TSP), patients with multiple sclerosis, and healthy controls were compared in the study using UMI-based sequencing. The cohort was made up of about 66 subjects, consisting of roughly 15 HAM/TSP patients, around 35 multiple sclerosis patients and about 20 healthy controls. Longitudinal samples, technical triplicates and paired sorted CD4+ and CD8+ T-cell subsets, alongside PBMC samples, were included among the roughly 98 TCR-beta libraries.

Healthy controls were blood bank volunteers in Maryland, USA. For unsorted PBMC libraries, 2 million PBMCs were used after storage in RNAlater at -80 degrees C until RNA extraction. Peripheral blood was subjected to Ficoll-Hypaque density gradient centrifugation to isolate PBMCs, which were then cryopreserved in liquid nitrogen. This clonotype showed up many times. No antigen is known for it. No base quality values were provided; no much bigger clone lies one nucleotide off. CDR1 and CDR2 are read off the germline V gene as WSHSY and SAAADI. Trimming removed 0 bases from V and 2 bases from J; the gene matches leave 5 bases unexplained. The cysteine opens and the phenylalanine closes a CDR3 of 16 amino acids. The only DNA kept is the CDR3, 48 bases in frame from the first base. cDNA was synthesized by template-switch 5'RACE using a primer carrying a 10-nucleotide random unique molecular identifier by which each TCR transcript was tagged. Each sequencing run produced over 180 million TCR-beta sequences covering 15-18 subjects. The RNeasy kit was used to extract total RNA. Using the KAPA Real-time Library Amplification kit, TCR-beta VDJ regions were amplified with primers for the TCR constant region and the 5'RACE anchor. Sample indexes and Illumina adaptors were added in a first PCR, and a second PCR then increased library yield. After purification with Ampure beads, the TCR product of roughly 650 bp was size-selected on a 2% E-gel SizeSelection system. Before pooling, libraries had their quality checked on a Bioanalyzer, their concentration measured with Qubit, and their quantity determined with the Kapa Library Quantification kit. Libraries were sequenced paired-end 2 x 150 bp on an Illumina HiSeq 2500. To increase sequence diversity, roughly 24-32% phiX was spiked into each library pool. In the source study's methods: The quality-filtered reads were processed with the UMI-based MiGEC pipeline, whose error correction step removed more than 80% of the raw TCR sequences. VDJ genes were aligned to IMGT germline references, and each clonotype was defined by a unique CDR3 amino acid sequence together with V-J genes. Clonal expansion, Shannon diversity and CDR3 relatedness were evaluated with VDJtools (CalcPairwiseDistances, ClusterSamples), while phylogenetic trees were built in CLCbio workbench. Expanded clones were defined as having at least 8 unique UMIs, based on coefficient-of-variation modelling across technical triplicates. Using fastp at Q25 and MiXCR, TCRdb reprocessed the public reads and kept productive beta chains. All rows with the same CDR3 protein become a single entry with the most common DNA and genes. V and J calls and clone size were set by TCRdb, not the authors. Within this sample are tens of thousands of distinct CDR3 sequences, with around 9.9% of them counted one time only. The leading ten clones occupy approximately 1.5% of the sample.

The investigation overall reported the following: Across subjects, expanded clones never shared an identical CDR3 amino acid sequence, which suggests that the TCR-beta repertoires in every group were private. TCR clonal expansion was highest in HAM/TSP patients and lowest in MS patients, with MS patients falling below even healthy controls.

The sample was PBMCs. The clonotype comes from a man aged 45 to 65 in good health. The chain employs TRBV10-2 and TRBJ2-3, with 7 junctional bases fitting TRBD2. At the DNA level, the sequence is TGCGCCAGCAGTGAGTCGGGAGGGGTAAACACAGATACGCAGTATTTT. This sequence encodes CASSESGGVNTDTQYF.